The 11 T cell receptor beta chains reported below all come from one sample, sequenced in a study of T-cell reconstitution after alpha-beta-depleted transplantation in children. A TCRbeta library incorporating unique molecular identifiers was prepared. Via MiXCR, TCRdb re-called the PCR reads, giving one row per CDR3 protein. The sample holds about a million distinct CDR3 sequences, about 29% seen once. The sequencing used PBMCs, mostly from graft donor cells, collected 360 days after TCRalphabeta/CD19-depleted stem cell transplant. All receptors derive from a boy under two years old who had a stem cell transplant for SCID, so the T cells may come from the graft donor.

The CDR3 spells CSARPANTEAFF. The CDR3 DNA sequence: TGCAGTGCTAGACCCGCGAACACTGAAGCTTTCTTT. The V gene is TRBV20-1, the J gene TRBJ1-1, with unresolved D. V dropped 2 bases and J dropped 1 base, with 5 bases sitting between them. The CDR3 has 12 residues. Germline V lookup: CDR1 DFQATT, CDR2 SNEGSKA (reference sequence).

The CDR3, as DNA: TGTGCCAGCAGCGTAGAAGTTGGGGGCTTTCCCTACGAGCAGTACTTC. Translation gives CASSVEVGGFPYEQYF. The chain joins TRBV9 to TRBJ2-7, with D tentatively TRBD1 (6 bases). Germline V gene sequence: CDR1 SGDLS, CDR2 YYNGEE. The length of the CDR3 is 16 residues. V lost 0 bases, J lost 2 bases, and 15 bases lay in between.

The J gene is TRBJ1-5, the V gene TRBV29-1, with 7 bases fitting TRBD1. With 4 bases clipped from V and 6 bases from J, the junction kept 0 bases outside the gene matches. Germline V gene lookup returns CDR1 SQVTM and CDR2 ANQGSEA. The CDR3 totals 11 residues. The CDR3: CSVGDSQPQHF. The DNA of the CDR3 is TGCAGCGTTGGGGACAGTCAGCCCCAGCATTTT.

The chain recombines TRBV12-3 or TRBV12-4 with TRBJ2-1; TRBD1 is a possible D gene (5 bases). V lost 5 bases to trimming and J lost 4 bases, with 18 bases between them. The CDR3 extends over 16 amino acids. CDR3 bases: TGTGCCAGCAGTCCATCCAGGGCCCAATTATACAATGAGCAGTTCTTC. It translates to CASSPSRAQLYNEQFF.

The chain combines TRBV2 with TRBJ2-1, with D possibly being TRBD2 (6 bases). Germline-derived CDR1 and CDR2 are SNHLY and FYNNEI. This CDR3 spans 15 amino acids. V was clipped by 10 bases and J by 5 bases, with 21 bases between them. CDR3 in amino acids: CATAITGTSNNEQFF. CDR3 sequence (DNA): TGTGCCACGGCAATCACCGGGACTTCAAACAATGAGCAGTTCTTC.

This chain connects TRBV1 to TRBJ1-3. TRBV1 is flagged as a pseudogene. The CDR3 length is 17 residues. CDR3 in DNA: TGCACCAGCAACCGGCCCAGACCAAACTTCTCTGGAAACACCATATATTTT. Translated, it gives CTSNRPRPNFSGNTIYF.

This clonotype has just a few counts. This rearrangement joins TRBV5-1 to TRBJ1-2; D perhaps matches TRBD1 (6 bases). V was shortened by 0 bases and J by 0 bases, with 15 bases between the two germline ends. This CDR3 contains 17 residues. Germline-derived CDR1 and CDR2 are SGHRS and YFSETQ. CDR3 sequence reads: CASSLGAGVTANYGYTF. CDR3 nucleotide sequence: TGCGCCAGCAGCTTGGGGGCAGGGGTGACGGCTAACTATGGCTACACCTTC.

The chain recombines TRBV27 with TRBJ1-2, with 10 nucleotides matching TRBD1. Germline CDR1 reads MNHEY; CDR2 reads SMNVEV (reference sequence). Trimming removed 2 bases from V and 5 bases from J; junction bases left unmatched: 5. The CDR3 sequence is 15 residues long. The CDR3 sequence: CASSLVGQGIYGYTF. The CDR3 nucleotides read TGTGCCAGCAGTTTAGTGGGACAGGGGATTTATGGCTACACCTTC.

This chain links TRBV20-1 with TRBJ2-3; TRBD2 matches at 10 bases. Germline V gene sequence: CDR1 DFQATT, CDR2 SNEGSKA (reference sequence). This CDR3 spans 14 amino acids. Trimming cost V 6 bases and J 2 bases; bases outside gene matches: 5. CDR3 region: CSAPSGGATDTQYF. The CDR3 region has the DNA TGCAGTGCACCCAGCGGGGGGGCCACAGATACGCAGTATTTT.

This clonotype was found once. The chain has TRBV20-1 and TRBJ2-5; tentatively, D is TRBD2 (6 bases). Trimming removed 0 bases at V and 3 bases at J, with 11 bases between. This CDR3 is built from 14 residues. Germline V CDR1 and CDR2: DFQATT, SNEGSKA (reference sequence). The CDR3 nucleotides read TGCAGTGCTAGAGATGAGGGACTGGAAGAGACCCAGTACTTC. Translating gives CSARDEGLEETQYF.

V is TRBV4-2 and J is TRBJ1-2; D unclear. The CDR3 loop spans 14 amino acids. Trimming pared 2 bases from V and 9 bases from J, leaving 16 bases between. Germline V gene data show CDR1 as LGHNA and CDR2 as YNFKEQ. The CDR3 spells CASSQPPLGDSYTF. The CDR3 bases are TGTGCCAGCAGCCAACCCCCCCTGGGAGATAGCTACACCTTC.